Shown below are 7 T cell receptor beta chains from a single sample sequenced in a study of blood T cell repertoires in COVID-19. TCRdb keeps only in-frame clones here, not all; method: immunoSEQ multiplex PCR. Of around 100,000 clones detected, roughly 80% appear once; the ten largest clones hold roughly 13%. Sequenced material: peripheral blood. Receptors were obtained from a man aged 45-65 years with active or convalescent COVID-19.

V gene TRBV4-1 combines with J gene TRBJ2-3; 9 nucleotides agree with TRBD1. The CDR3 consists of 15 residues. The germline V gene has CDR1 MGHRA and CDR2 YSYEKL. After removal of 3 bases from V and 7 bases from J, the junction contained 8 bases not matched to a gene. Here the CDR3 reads CASSHLGTGTNTQYF. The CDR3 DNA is TGCGCCAGCAGCCATCTCGGGACAGGGACGAATACGCAGTATTTT.

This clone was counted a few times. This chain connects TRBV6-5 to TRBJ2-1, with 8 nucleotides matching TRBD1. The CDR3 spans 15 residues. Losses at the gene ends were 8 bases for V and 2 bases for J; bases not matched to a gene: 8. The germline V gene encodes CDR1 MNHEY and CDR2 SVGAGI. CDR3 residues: CASYLGQGPYNEQFF. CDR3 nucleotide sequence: TGTGCCAGCTATCTTGGACAGGGCCCCTACAATGAGCAGTTCTTC.

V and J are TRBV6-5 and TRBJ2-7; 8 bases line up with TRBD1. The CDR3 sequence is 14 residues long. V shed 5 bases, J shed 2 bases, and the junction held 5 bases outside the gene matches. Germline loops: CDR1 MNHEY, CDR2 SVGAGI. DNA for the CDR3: TGTGCCAGCAGTCTGACAGGGGACCCCTACGAGCAGTACTTC. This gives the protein CASSLTGDPYEQYF.

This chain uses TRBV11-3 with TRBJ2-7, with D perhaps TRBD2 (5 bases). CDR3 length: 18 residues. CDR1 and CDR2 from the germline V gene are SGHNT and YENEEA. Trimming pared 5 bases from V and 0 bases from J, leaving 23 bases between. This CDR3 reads CASSAQGPGIQSSYEQYF. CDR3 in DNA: TGTGCCAGCAGCGCGCAAGGGCCCGGGATTCAGAGCTCCTACGAGCAGTACTTC.

The CDR3 protein is CASTSAGGHNEQFF. CDR3 DNA: TGTGCCAGCACCTCAGCGGGAGGCCACAATGAGCAGTTCTTC. The chain employs TRBV7-8 and TRBJ2-1; 9 bases align to TRBD2. CDR1 is SGHVS, CDR2 FQNEAQ, per germline. The CDR3 totals 14 residues. Trimming removed 7 bases from V and 5 bases from J; junction bases left unmatched: 6.

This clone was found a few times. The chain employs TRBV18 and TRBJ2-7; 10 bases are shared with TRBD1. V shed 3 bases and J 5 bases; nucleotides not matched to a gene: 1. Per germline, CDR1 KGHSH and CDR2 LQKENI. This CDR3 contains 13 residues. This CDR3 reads CASSPGTGDEQYF. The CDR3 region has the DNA TGTGCCAGCTCACCTGGGACAGGGGACGAGCAGTACTTC.

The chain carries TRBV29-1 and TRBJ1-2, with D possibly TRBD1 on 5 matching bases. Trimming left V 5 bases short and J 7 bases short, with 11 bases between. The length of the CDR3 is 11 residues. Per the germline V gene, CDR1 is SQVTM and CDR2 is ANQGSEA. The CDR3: CSVTQGGGYTF. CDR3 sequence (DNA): TGCAGCGTTACTCAGGGAGGTGGCTACACCTTC.